This paragraph reports one TCR beta chain. Data came from immunoSEQ multiplex PCR; TCRdb stores just in-frame clones and leaves some out. In the table there are roughly 43,000 clones, roughly nine tenths of which are singletons. The CDR3 is 13 amino acids. In germline, CDR1 is SGHRS, CDR2 YFSETQ. V lost 2 bases to trimming and J lost 7 bases, with 7 bases between them. The sample comes from a study of T cell changes during pregnancy in multiple sclerosis. The sample in question was CD4+ T cells from peripheral blood mononuclear cells, obtained after pregnancy. The gene calls are TRBV5-1 and TRBJ1-6, with D maybe TRBD1 (6 bases). The receptor's source is a female donor with multiple sclerosis, enrolled in a pregnancy study. The CDR3 region is CASSLQGNSPLHF. In nucleotides, the CDR3 is TGCGCCAGCAGCTTACAGGGCAATTCACCCCTCCACTTT.